The rows below give T cell receptor beta chains drawn from one sample of a study of control samples from healthy donors and cancer patients. TCRdb keeps only in-frame clones here, not all; method: immunoSEQ multiplex PCR. The top ten clones hold roughly 1.7% of a sample with some 130,000 clones, approximately 94% of them seen once. Source material: PBMCs. The receptors come from a man in his fifties or sixties with head and neck cancer. CDR3s include the opening cysteine and the closing phenylalanine or tryptophan.

15	TRBV7-8	TRBJ2-7	CASSPVRGPSYEQYF
14	TRBV19	TRBJ1-1	CASSPGTLNTEAFF
14	TRBV5-4	TRBJ1-1	CASSFGGEATEAFF
12	TRBV19	TRBJ2-7	CASTDNAYEQYF
16	TRBV7-2	TRBJ2-5	CASSLSSRGGRETQYF
12	TRBV27	TRBJ1-6	CASSFPNSPLHF
15	TRBV7-2	TRBJ1-5	CASSSGTISNQPQHF
13	TRBV5-8	TRBJ2-5	CASSFWGGETQYF
12	TRBV12-3/TRBV12-4	TRBJ2-7	CASSSWGYEQYF
15	TRBV3-1/TRBV3-2	TRBJ2-1	CASSHGLAGDREQFF
15	TRBV6-5	TRBJ2-7	CASSLGTGGSGEQYF
16	TRBV9	TRBJ2-3	CASSVQASGGADTQYF
13	TRBV12-3/TRBV12-4	TRBJ2-2	CASSPMQTGELFF
15	TRBV6-5	TRBJ2-7	CASSYAMYRGAEQYF
17	TRBV18	TRBJ1-2	CASSPSQGVARGYGYTF
14	TRBV7-2	TRBJ2-7	CASSLDVGAYEQYF
14	TRBV6-2/TRBV6-3	TRBJ1-2	CASSYLGPMGGYTF
15	TRBV15	TRBJ1-5	CATSRVRVGNQPQHF
14	TRBV5-1	TRBJ1-1	CASSSTGEDTEAFF
15	TRBV7-2	TRBJ1-4	CASSLQGASYEKLFF
13	TRBV5-1	TRBJ1-6	CASRDRGNSPLHF
16	TRBV2	TRBJ2-1	CASTDPGASGWNEQFF
17	TRBV24-1	TRBJ2-2	CATRETGTLGSTGELFF
11	TRBV4-2	TRBJ2-1	CASSQGREQFF
12	TRBV7-2	TRBJ2-7	CASTNHDYEQYF
16	TRBV6-2/TRBV6-3	TRBJ2-3	CASSFFPGQITDTQYF
16	TRBV5-6	TRBJ2-2	CASSLATGQGIGELFF
14	TRBV5-5	TRBJ1-1	CASSLGHPNTEAFF
17	TRBV2	TRBJ1-6	CASRTRTDSSYNSPLHF
13	TRBV6-5	TRBJ1-2	CASTPDSNYGYTF
13	TRBV29-1	TRBJ2-2	CSVGWGGTGELFF
12	TRBV7-3	TRBJ2-7	CASSHGGGPQYF
15	TRBV19	TRBJ1-5	CASSISGSVRQPQHF
18	TRBV7-2	TRBJ2-6	CASSLGLAGVSGANVLTF
13	TRBV27	TRBJ1-1	CASSLSVNTEAFF
15	TRBV5-1	TRBJ2-1	CASSSLAGGYNEQFF
12	TRBV28	TRBJ2-7	CASSSNRRQQYF
12	TRBV30	TRBJ1-1	CAWNRGAGEAFF
16	TRBV5-5	TRBJ1-4	CASSLRDSATNEKLFF
19	TRBV15	TRBJ2-2	CATSRGYSGGLRNTGELFF
14	TRBV6-2/TRBV6-3	TRBJ2-7	CASSYEGGFYEQYF
14	TRBV2	TRBJ2-7	CASSEPGQGYEQYF